This T cell receptor (beta chain) was found in a study of blood T cell repertoires in COVID-19 (dated by TCRdb to the early 2020s). Notes on the research overall: The collaborator samples originated in the United States, Italy and Spain and spanned the acute and convalescent phases of COVID-19. Where available, HLA class I and class II types were taken from metadata supplied by the sample provider and were not determined by assay-based typing. The repertoires were released in a freely available public database intended as a resource for research on the immune response to SARS-CoV-2. The material from the prospective study consisted of cDNA or gDNA derived from T cells, B-cell-depleted T cells, or PBMCs. The dataset comprised deeply sampled blood TCRbeta repertoires from subjects exposed to, actively infected with, or recovered from COVID-19. A de-identified subject ID, COVID-19 status, age in years and sex were almost always included in the sample metadata. The samples were drawn from two sources: the first 160 participants of the ongoing ImmuneRACE study, and over 950 subjects contributed by 6 global collaborators.

Whole blood was collected in K2EDTA tubes by collaborating institutions according to the institutions' own protocols. For TCRbeta analysis, collaborators shipped samples in one of three forms: frozen whole blood, isolated PBMCs, or DNA extracted from either of those sample types. Sequences SGHNT (CDR1) and YYREEE (CDR2) are obtained from the germline V gene (reference sequence). Counted from cysteine to phenylalanine, this CDR3 has 15 amino acids. Only the CDR3 DNA stays, 45 bases, in frame from base 1. Clipping removes 2 bases from V and 5 bases from J, with 4 as the unmatched junction base count. TCRbeta CDR3 regions were amplified from genomic DNA using the immunoSEQ Assay, a bias-controlled multiplex PCR. From the authors' description of their analysis: Within the assay, amplification of reference gene primers was used to estimate how many nucleated cells each sample contained. To quantify the absolute abundance of each unique TCRbeta CDR3 rearrangement, sequence reads were collapsed and filtered. For each sample, productive Simpson clonality was calculated by taking the square root of Simpson's diversity index across productive rearrangements. The immuneACCESS repertoire file appears here via TCRdb, limited to in-frame rearrangements. These files lack a portion of the clones; in checked studies, under half of the deficit traces to unresolved V genes, and the cause of the others is not known. V and J calls and clone size are those listed in that table; D and trimming were worked out from the DNA. Present in this sample are 200,000 or so clones, approximately 84% of which were seen just once. The ten most abundant clones make up approximately 7.2% of the sample.

On the study overall, not on this receptor specifically: The amount of clinical and demographic metadata varied by source and participant and was provided uncurated.

About this clone: What antigen it recognizes has not been identified. Base qualities are missing; no much larger clone stands one base away.

The sequence derives from a human donor with acute or convalescent COVID-19. The donor label of this sample is uncertain. This sequence uses TRBV5-4 and TRBJ1-6; 7 of the junction bases match TRBD1. The sample taken for sequencing was peripheral blood. The CDR3 amino acid sequence is: CASSFPQGDNSPLHF. The bases read TGTGCCAGCAGCTTCCCCCAGGGGGATAATTCACCCCTCCACTTT.